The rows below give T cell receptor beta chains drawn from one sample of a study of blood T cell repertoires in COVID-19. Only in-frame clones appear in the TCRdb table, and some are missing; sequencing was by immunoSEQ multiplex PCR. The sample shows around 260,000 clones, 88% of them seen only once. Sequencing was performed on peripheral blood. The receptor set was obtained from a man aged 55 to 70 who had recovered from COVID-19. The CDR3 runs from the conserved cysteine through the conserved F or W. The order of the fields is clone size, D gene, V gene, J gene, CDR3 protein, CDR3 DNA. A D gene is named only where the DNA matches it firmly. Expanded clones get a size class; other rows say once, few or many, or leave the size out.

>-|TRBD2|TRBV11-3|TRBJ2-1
CASSLRITRGGSDNEQFF
TGTGCCAGCAGCTTGAGAATTACGCGGGGGGGCAGCGACAATGAGCAGTTCTTC
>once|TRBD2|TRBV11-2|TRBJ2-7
CASSLTSGESYEQYF
TGTGCCAGCAGCTTGACTAGCGGGGAATCCTACGAGCAGTACTTC
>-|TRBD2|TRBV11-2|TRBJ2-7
CASSLVVAGGYQQYF
TGTGCCAGCAGCTTAGTAGTAGCGGGGGGGTATCAGCAGTACTTC
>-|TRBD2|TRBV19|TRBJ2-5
CASSIGLALQETQYF
TGTGCCAGTAGTATTGGACTAGCCCTCCAAGAGACCCAGTACTTC
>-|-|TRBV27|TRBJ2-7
CASSINRAPYEQYF
TGTGCCAGCAGTATCAACAGGGCCCCCTACGAGCAGTACTTC
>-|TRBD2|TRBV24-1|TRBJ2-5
CATRIRPSGLPWKETQYF
TGTGCCACCAGGATCCGGCCTAGCGGGCTACCTTGGAAAGAGACCCAGTACTTC
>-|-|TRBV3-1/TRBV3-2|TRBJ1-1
CASSQAGSTTEAFF
TGTGCCAGCAGCCAAGCTGGCAGTACCACTGAAGCTTTCTTT
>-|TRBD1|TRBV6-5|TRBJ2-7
CASGRGPYEQYF
TGTGCCAGCGGAAGGGGGCCGTACGAGCAGTACTTC
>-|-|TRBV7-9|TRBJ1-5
CASSHERGQPQHF
TGTGCCAGCAGCCACGAGCGGGGTCAGCCCCAGCATTTT
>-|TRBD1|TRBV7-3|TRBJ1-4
CASSPDRGGKLFF
TGTGCCAGCAGCCCTGACAGGGGGGGAAAACTGTTTTTT
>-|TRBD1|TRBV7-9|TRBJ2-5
CASSFDRGRVQYF
TGTGCCAGCAGCTTCGACAGGGGGCGAGTCCAGTACTTC
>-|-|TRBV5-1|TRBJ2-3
CASSLSSNIGGNGRTQYF
TGCGCCAGCAGCTTGAGTAGTAATATAGGGGGTAACGGGAGGACGCAGTATTTT
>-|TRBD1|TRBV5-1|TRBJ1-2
CASSLDTGGAGGYTF
TGCGCCAGCAGCTTGGATACAGGGGGCGCGGGTGGCTACACCTTC
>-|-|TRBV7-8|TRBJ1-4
CASSQVGGATNEKLFF
TGTGCCAGCAGCCAAGTGGGGGGAGCAACTAATGAAAAACTGTTTTTT
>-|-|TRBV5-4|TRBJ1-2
CASSPEPTVYGYTF
TGTGCCAGCAGCCCCGAACCGACAGTCTATGGCTACACCTTC
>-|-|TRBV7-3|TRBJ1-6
CASSLGAESNSPLHF
TGTGCCAGCAGCTTGGGGGCCGAGAGTAATTCACCCCTCCACTTT
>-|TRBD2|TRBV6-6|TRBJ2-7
CASSLGGYEQYF
TGTGCCAGCAGTCTGGGGGGGTACGAGCAGTACTTC
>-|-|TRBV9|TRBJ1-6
CASSGGEVYNSPLHF
TGTGCCAGCAGCGGCGGGGAGGTTTATAATTCACCCCTCCACTTT
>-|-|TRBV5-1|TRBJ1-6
CASSFQENSPLHF
TGCGCCAGCAGCTTCCAAGAGAATTCACCCCTCCACTTT
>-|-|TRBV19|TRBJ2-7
CASSEVDYEQYF
TGTGCCAGTAGTGAGGTGGATTACGAGCAGTACTTC
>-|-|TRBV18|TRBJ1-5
CASSPETGNQPQHF
TGTGCCAGCTCACCGGAGACAGGCAATCAGCCCCAGCATTTT
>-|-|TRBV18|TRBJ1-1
CASSPRAVNTEAFF
TGTGCCAGCTCACCGCGGGCGGTGAACACTGAAGCTTTCTTT
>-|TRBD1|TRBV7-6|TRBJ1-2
CASSPDRINYGYTF
TGTGCCAGCAGCCCGGACAGGATTAACTATGGCTACACCTTC
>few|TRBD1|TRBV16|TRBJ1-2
CASSRQGTGYGYTF
TGTGCCAGCAGCCGACAGGGTACGGGCTATGGCTACACCTTC
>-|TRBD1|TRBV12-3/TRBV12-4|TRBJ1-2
CASRADRSLGYTF
TGTGCCAGCAGGGCGGACAGGTCTCTCGGCTACACCTTC
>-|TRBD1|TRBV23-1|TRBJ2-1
CASSRQGQGTNEQFF
TGCGCCAGCAGTAGGCAAGGACAGGGGACTAATGAGCAGTTCTTC
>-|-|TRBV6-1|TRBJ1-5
CASSEGTANQPQHF
TGTGCCAGCAGTGAAGGGACAGCAAATCAGCCCCAGCATTTT
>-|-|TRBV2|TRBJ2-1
CASSLRDSIYNEQFF
TGTGCCAGCAGTCTCCGGGACTCCATCTACAATGAGCAGTTCTTC
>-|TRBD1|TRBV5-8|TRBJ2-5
CASSRDRAKETQYF
TGTGCCAGCAGCCGGGACAGGGCCAAAGAGACCCAGTACTTC
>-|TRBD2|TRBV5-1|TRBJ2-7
CASSLAGGDEQYF
TGCGCCAGCAGCTTGGCGGGGGGTGACGAGCAGTACTTC
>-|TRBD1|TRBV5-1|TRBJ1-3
CASSAGTGAGNTIYF
TGCGCCAGCAGCGCAGGGACAGGGGCGGGAAACACCATATATTTT
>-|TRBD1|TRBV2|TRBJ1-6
CASTQGQFNSPLHF
TGTGCCAGCACCCAGGGACAGTTTAATTCACCCCTCCACTTT
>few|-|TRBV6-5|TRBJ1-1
CASSNRVGTEAFF
TGTGCCAGCAGTAACAGGGTTGGCACTGAAGCTTTCTTT